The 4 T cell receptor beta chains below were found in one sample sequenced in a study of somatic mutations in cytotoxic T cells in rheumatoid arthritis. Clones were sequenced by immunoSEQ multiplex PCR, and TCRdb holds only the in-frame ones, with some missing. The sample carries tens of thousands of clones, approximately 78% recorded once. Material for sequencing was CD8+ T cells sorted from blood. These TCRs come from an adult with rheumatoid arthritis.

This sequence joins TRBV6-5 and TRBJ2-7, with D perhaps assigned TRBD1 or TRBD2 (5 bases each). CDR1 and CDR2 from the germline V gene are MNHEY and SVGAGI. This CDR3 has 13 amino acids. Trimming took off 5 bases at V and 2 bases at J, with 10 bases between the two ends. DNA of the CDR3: TGTGCCAGCAGTCCTCAGGGACCCTACGAGCAGTACTTC. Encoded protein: CASSPQGPYEQYF.

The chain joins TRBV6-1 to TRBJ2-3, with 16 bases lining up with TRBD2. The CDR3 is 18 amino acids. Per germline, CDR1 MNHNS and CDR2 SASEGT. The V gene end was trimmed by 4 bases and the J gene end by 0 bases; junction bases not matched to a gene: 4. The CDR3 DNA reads TGTGCCAGCAGTGGGGGGACTAGCGGGGGGGTTAGCACAGATACGCAGTATTTT. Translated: CASSGGTSGGVSTDTQYF.

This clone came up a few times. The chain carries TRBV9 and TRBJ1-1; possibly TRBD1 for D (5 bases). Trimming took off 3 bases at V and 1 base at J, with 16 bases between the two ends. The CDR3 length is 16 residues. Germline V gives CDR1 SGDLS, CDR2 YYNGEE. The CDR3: CASSAGTHTSNTEAFF. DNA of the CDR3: TGTGCCAGCAGCGCCGGGACCCACACCTCGAACACTGAAGCTTTCTTT.

The CDR3 bases are TGTGCCAGTAGTAGGACAGGGTGGGCTAATGAGCAGTTCTTC. It specifies CASSRTGWANEQFF. The V and J genes are TRBV19 and TRBJ2-1; 8 bases align to TRBD1. The CDR3 loop spans 14 amino acids. CDR1 and CDR2 (germline): LNHDA, SQIVND (reference sequence). V dropped 4 bases and J dropped 7; count of bases not matched to a gene: 6. Combining the CDR3 with reference TRBV19 and TRBJ2-1 gives the whole variable domain DGGITQSPKYLFRKEGQNVTLSCEQNLNHDAMYWYRQDPGQGLRLIYYSQIVNDFQKGDIAEGYSVSREKKESFPLTVTSAQKNPTAFYLCASSRTGWANEQFFGPGTRLTVL.